The present TCR beta chain was sequenced within a study of cytotoxic CD8 clonotypes in ibrutinib-treated CLL. Overall study: The patient breakdown showed approximately ten relapsed/refractory and under 16 treatment-naive cases, with approximately 18 IGHV unmutated.

Findings and limits, study-wide: Clonality showed a rise at ibrutinib response that reversed toward baseline at progression.

CDR1 is SGDLS and CDR2 is YYNGEE in the germline V gene. The CDR3 covers 15 residues. Trimming took 3 bases from V and 0 from J; bases not matched to a gene: 5. The table came from immunoSEQ multiplex PCR; TCRdb's copy has only in-frame clones and leaves some out. This table has approximately 350,000 clones, about 61% appearing once. A note on this clone: Its antigen is not identified.

The sample was PBMCs, taken after 36 months of ibrutinib treatment. This TCR was sampled from a human donor with chronic lymphocytic leukemia. The chain employs TRBV9 and TRBJ2-7; TRBD1 agrees at 8 bases. The CDR3 bases are TGTGCCAGCAGCGCCAGGACAGGGAGCTCCTACGAGCAGTACTTC. It specifies CASSARTGSSYEQYF.